A single sample is the source of the 14 T cell receptor beta chains below, sequenced in a study of lung T cells in sarcoidosis with Löfgren's syndrome. Via MiXCR, TCRdb re-called the reads, giving one row per CDR3 protein. Among 750 or so distinct CDR3 sequences listed, approximately 21% were seen once. What was sequenced was CD4+ T cells from PBMCs. The receptors were gathered from a human donor with sarcoidosis (Löfgren's syndrome or another form), or a control subject (not recorded which).

By share of the sample, this clonotype is large (0.1 to 1%). The rearrangement links TRBV2 to TRBJ1-1; 7 bases are shared with TRBD1. J lost 1 base, V lost 6 bases, and 2 bases had no gene match. Germline V gene sequence: CDR1 SNHLY, CDR2 FYNNEI. The CDR3 length is 13 residues. The CDR3 nucleotides read TGTGCCAGCAGGGGGACAGAGAACACTGAAGCTTTCTTT. Protein product: CASRGTENTEAFF. Variable domain in full (rest from reference TRBV2 and TRBJ1-1): EPEVTQTPSHQVTQMGQEVILRCVPISNHLYFYWYRQILGQKVEFLVSFYNNEISEKSEIFDDQFSVERPDGSNFTLKIRSTKLEDSAMYFCASRGTENTEAFFGQGTRLTVV.

Turning to this clonotype: This sequence may be a read error, since a much larger clone differs from it by one base. The chain is built from TRBV6-6 and TRBJ2-3; 10 bases line up with TRBD1. The CDR3 has 16 residues. Germline CDR1 MNHNY, CDR2 SVGAGI (reference sequence). This CDR3 reads CACSPGQGLRGDTQYF. The DNA of the CDR3 is TGTGCCTGCAGCCCGGGACAGGGGCTCAGGGGAGATACGCAGTATTTT.

This clonotype is large within its sample. The chain employs TRBV29-1 and TRBJ2-3; D uncertain. CDR3 size: 12 residues. Between the trimmed V and J ends, which lost 3 bases and 3 bases, there was a span of 7 bases. Germline CDR1 reads SQVTM; CDR2 reads ANQGSEA. The CDR3 DNA sequence: TGCAGCGTTGATGTTGGGACAGATACGCAGTATTTT. This gives the protein CSVDVGTDTQYF.

The gene calls are TRBV28 and TRBJ2-1; D ambiguous. Germline V CDR1 and CDR2: MDHEN, SYDVKM. V was shortened by 2 bases and J by 5 bases, with 1 base between the two germline ends. There are 11 residues in the CDR3. CDR3: CASSLNNEQFF. The CDR3 coding sequence is TGTGCCAGCAGTTTAAACAATGAGCAGTTCTTC.

The chain links TRBV7-2 to TRBJ2-5; D possibly corresponds to TRBD1 (5 bases). The V and J ends lost 3 bases and 7 bases respectively, with 12 bases between them. CDR1 and CDR2 from the germline V gene are SGHTA and FQGNSA. The CDR3 is made up of 13 amino acids. The CDR3 DNA reads TGTGCCAGCAGCTTCGTGGTTACAGGGACCCAGTACTTC. This codes for CASSFVVTGTQYF.

This clonotype is deemed medium-sized. This sequence joins TRBV7-7 and TRBJ1-5, with D unclear. Trimming took off 5 bases at V and 0 bases at J, with 5 bases between the two ends. The CDR3 is 13 residues long. CDR1 is SSHAT and CDR2 is FNYEAQ in the germline V gene (reference sequence). CDR3 sequence (DNA): TGTGCCAGCAGCCAGGATAGCAATCAGCCCCAGCATTTT. Protein product: CASSQDSNQPQHF.

By sample share, this clonotype is large. The chain recombines TRBV7-3 with TRBJ1-1; 7 nucleotides align to TRBD1. J was trimmed by 4 bases and V by 5 bases; bases with no gene match: 4. The CDR3 loop spans 13 amino acids. CDR1 is SGHTA and CDR2 is FQGTGA in the germline V gene. The CDR3 bases are TGTGCCAGCAGCGAGGGGGCGGGCACTGAAGCTTTCTTT. Translation gives CASSEGAGTEAFF.

In regard to this clonotype: A much more abundant neighbour one base away suggests this may be a read error. The CDR3 end shows no conserved phenylalanine or tryptophan, and so a read error is likely. This chain joins TRBV12-3 or TRBV12-4 and TRBJ2-1; 11 bases agree with TRBD2. After removal of 5 bases from V and 7 bases from J, the junction contained 7 bases not matched to a gene. The CDR3 covers 15 residues. CDR3 sequence reads: CASSPGLADLNEQFL. The CDR3 coding sequence is TGTGCCAGCAGTCCGGGACTAGCGGATCTTAATGAGCAGTTCCTC.

Points on this clonotype: A much more abundant neighbour one base away suggests this may be a read error. This chain links TRBV20-1 with TRBJ1-1; possible D gene TRBD1, 6 bases. The CDR3 has 15 residues. Germline V lookup: CDR1 DFQATT, CDR2 SNEGSKA (reference sequence). The CDR3 DNA is TGCAGTGCTAGAGCTACAGGGTCCCCGAACACTGAAACTTTCTTT. Its protein is CSARATGSPNTETFF.

The chain has TRBV12-3 or TRBV12-4 and TRBJ2-5; D not certain. This CDR3 is built from 12 residues. Trimming took 6 bases from V and 1 from J, leaving 6 bases between them. This CDR3 reads CASRELQETQYF. CDR3 bases: TGTGCCAGCAGGGAGCTCCAAGAGACCCAGTACTTC.

As regards this clonotype: This may be a read error: a much more frequent sequence differs by one nucleotide. The chain joins TRBV25-1 to TRBJ1-1, with D perhaps matching TRBD1 (6 bases). CDR3 size: 13 residues. The germline V gene encodes CDR1 MGHDK and CDR2 SYGVNS. CDR3 nucleotides: TGTGCCAGCAGTGCCGGACAGTACACTGAAGCTTCCTTT. Its protein is CASSAGQYTEASF.

Points on this clonotype: This may come from a read error, since a much larger clone is one base off. This chain connects TRBV29-1 to TRBJ2-5; D gene unclear. This CDR3 comprises 12 residues. The germline gives CDR1 SQVTM, CDR2 ANQGSEA. The CDR3 DNA reads as TGCAGCGTCGGATCTAACCAAGAGACCCATTACTTC. Protein sequence: CSVGSNQETHYF.

This clonotype rates as large. V is TRBV4-2 and J is TRBJ1-6, with 7 bases lining up with TRBD1. The CDR3 contains 15 residues. J gave up 9 bases and V 5 bases, and 10 bases lay outside the gene matches. Germline V gene sequence: CDR1 LGHNA, CDR2 YNFKEQ. The DNA for the CDR3 is TGTGCCAGCAGCGAAAGACAGGGATCTAGTTCACCCCTCCACTTT. This codes for CASSERQGSSSPLHF.

This clonotype is deemed large. The chain couples TRBV11-3 to TRBJ2-3, with 8 bases matching TRBD1. This CDR3 has 15 residues. The V gene's germline CDR1 is SGHNT and CDR2 YENEEA. With V trimmed by 3 bases and J by 0 bases, 2 bases remained unmatched. CDR3 sequence: CASSFRDRSTDTQYF. Here the CDR3 DNA reads TGTGCCAGCAGCTTCCGGGACAGGAGCACAGATACGCAGTATTTT.